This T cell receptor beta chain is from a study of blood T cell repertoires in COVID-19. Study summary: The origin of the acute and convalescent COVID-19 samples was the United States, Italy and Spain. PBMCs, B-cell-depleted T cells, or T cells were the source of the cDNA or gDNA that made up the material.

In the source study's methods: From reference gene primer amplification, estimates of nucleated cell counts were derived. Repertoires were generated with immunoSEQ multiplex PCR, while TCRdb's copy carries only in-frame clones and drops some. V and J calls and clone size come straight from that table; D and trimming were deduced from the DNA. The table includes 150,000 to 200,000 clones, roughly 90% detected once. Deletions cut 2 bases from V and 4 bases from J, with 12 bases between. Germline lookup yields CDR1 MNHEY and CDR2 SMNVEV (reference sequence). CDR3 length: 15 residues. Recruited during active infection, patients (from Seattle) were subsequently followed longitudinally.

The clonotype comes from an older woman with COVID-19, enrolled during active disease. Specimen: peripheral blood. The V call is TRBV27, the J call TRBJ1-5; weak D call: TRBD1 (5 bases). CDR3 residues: CASSLNRGGNQPQHF. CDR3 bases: TGTGCCAGCAGTTTAAACCGGGGGGGGAATCAGCCCCAGCATTTT.